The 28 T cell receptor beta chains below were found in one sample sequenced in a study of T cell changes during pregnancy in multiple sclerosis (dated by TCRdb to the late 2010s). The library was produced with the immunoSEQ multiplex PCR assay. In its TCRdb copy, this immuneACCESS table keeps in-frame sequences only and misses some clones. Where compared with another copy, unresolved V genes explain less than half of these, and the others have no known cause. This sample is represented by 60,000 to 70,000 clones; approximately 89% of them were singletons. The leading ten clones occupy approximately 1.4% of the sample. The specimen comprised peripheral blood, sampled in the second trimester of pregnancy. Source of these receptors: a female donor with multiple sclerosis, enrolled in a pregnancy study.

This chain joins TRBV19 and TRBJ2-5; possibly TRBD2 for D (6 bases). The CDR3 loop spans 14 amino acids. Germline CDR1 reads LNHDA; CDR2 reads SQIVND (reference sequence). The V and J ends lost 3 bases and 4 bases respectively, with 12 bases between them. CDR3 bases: TGTGCCAGTAGTATGGTCCAGGAGGGAGAGACCCAGTACTTC. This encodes CASSMVQEGETQYF.

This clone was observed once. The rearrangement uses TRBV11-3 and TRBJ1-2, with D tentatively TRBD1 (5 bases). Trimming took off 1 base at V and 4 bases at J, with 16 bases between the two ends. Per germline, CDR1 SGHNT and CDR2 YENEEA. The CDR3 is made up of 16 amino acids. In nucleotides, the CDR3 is TGTGCCAGCAGCTTAGGTTCTCTGGGGCTAGTCTATGGCTACACCTTC. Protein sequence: CASSLGSLGLVYGYTF.

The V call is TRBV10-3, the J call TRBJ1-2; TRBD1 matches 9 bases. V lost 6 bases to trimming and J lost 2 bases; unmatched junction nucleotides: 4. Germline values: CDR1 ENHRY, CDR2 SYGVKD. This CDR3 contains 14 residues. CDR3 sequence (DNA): TGTGCCATCAGGGGACAGGGAGAGAACTATGGCTACACCTTC. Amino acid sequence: CAIRGQGENYGYTF.

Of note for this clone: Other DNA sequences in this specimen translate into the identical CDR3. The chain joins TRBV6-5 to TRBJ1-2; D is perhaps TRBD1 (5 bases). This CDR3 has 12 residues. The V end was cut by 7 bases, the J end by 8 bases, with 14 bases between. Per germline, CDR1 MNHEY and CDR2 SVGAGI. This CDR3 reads CASKGVGRGYTF. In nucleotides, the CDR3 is TGTGCCAGCAAAGGGGTTGGCAGGGGCTACACCTTC.

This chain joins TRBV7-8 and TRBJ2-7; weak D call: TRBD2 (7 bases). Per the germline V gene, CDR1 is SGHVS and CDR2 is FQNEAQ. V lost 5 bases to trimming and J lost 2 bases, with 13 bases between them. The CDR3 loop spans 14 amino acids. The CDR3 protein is CASSLGGGAYEQYF. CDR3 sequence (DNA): TGTGCCAGCAGCCTGGGAGGGGGGGCCTACGAGCAGTACTTC.

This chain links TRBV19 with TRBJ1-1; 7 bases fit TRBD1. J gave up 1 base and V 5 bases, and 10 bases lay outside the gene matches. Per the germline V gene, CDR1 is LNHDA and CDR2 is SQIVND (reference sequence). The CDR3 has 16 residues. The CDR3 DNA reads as TGTGCCAGTAGTCGGTACAGGGGTGCGGCGAACACTGAAGCTTTCTTT. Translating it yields CASSRYRGAANTEAFF.

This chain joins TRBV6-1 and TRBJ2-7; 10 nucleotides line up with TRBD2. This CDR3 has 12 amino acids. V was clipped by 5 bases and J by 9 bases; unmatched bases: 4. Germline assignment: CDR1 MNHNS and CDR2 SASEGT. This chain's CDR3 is CASSSSGRLQYF. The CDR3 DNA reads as TGTGCCAGCAGTTCTAGCGGGAGACTGCAGTACTTC.

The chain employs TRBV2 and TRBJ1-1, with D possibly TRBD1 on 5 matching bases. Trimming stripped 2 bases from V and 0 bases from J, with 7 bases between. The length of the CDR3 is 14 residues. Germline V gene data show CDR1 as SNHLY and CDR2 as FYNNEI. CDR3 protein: CASSEQGLNTEAFF. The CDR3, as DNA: TGTGCCAGCAGTGAACAGGGTTTGAACACTGAAGCTTTCTTT.

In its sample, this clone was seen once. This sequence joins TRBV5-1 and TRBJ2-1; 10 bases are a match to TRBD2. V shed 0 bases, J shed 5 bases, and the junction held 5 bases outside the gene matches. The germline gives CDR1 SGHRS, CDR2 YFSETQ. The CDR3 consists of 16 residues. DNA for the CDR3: TGCGCCAGCAGCTTGGGAACTAGCGGGGAGCACAATGAGCAGTTCTTC. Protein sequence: CASSLGTSGEHNEQFF.

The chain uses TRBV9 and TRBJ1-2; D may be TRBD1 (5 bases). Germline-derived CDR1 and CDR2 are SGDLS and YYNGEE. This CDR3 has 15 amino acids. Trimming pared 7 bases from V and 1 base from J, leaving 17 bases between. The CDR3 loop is CASGAGQFINYGYTF. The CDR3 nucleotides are TGTGCCAGCGGAGCGGGGCAGTTCATTAACTATGGCTACACCTTC.

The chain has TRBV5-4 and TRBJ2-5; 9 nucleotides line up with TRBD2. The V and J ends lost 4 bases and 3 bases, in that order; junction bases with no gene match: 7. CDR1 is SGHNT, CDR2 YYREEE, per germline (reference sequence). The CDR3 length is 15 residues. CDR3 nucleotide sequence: TGTGCCAGCAGCCAAGGTGGACTAGCGAAAGAGACCCAGTACTTC. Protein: CASSQGGLAKETQYF.

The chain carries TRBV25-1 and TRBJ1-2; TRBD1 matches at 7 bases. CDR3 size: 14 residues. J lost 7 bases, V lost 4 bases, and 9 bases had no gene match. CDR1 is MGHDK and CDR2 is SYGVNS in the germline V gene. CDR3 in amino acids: CASSVSWDRTGYTF. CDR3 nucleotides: TGTGCCAGCAGTGTCAGTTGGGACAGAACTGGCTACACCTTC.

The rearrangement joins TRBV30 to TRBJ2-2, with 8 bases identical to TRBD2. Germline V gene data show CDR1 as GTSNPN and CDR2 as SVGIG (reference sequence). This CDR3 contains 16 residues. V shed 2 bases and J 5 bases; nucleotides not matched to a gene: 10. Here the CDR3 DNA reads TGTGCCTGGAGTCCCCCCGGACTAGCCGAAACCGGGGAGCTGTTTTTT. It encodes CAWSPPGLAETGELFF.

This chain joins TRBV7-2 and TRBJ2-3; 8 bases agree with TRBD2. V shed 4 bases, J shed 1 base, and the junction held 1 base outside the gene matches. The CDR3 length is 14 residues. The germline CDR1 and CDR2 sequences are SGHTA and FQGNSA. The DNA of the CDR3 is TGTGCCAGCAGCTCGACTAGCGGCACAGATACGCAGTATTTT. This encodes CASSSTSGTDTQYF.

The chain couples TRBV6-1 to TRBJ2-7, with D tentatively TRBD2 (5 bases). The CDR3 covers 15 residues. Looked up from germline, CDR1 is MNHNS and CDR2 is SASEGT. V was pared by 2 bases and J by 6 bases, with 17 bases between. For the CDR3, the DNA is TGTGCCAGCAGTGAATACTTTGGCGGTGGGAGCGAGCAGTACTTC. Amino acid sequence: CASSEYFGGGSEQYF.

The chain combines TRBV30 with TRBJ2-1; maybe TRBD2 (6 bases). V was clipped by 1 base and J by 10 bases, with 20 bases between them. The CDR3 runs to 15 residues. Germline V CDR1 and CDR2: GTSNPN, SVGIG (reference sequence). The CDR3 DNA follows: TGTGCCTGGAGTGGCGGGGTAGGCGGACCTAGAGAGCAGTTCTTC. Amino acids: CAWSGGVGGPREQFF.

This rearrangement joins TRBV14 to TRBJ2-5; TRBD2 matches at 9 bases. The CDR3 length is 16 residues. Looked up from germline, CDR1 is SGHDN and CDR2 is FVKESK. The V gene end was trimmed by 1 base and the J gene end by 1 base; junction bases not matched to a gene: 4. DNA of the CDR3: TGTGCCAGCAGCCAAGGAAATAGCGGGGGCCAAGAGACCCAGTACTTC. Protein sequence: CASSQGNSGGQETQYF.

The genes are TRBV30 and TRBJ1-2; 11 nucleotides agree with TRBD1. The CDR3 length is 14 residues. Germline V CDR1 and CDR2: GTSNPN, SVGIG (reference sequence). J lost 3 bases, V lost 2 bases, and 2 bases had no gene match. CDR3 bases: TGTGCCTGGAGTAAGGGACAGGGGGACTATGGCTACACCTTC. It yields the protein CAWSKGQGDYGYTF.

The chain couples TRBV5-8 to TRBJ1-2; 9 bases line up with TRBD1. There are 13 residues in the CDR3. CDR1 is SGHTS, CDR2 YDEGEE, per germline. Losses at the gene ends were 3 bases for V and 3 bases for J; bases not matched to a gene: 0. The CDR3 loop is CASSWDRDYGYTF. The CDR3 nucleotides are TGTGCCAGCAGCTGGGACAGGGACTATGGCTACACCTTC.

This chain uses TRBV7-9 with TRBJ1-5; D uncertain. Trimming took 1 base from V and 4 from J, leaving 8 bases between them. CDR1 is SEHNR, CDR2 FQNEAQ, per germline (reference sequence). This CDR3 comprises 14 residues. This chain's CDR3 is CASSLGRDNQPQHF. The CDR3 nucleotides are TGTGCCAGCAGCTTAGGACGGGATAATCAGCCCCAGCATTTT. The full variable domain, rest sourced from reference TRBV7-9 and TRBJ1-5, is DTGVSQNPRHKITKRGQNVTFRCDPISEHNRLYWYRQTLGQGPEFLTYFQNEAQLEKSRLLSDRFSAERPKGSFSTLEIQRTEQGDSAMYLCASSLGRDNQPQHFGDGTRLSIL.

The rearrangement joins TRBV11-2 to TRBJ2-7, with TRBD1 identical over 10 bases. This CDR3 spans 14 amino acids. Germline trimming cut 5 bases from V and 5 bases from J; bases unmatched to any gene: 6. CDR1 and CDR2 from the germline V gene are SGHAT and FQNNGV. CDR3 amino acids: CASSNRQGANEQYF. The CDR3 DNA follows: TGTGCCAGCAGCAACCGACAGGGGGCTAACGAGCAGTACTTC.

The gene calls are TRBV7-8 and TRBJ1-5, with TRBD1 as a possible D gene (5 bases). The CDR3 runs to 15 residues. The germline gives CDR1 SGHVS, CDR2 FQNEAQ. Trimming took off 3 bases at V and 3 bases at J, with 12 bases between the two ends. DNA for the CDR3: TGTGCCAGCAGCTTGGACACACGTTACAATCAGCCCCAGCATTTT. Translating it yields CASSLDTRYNQPQHF.

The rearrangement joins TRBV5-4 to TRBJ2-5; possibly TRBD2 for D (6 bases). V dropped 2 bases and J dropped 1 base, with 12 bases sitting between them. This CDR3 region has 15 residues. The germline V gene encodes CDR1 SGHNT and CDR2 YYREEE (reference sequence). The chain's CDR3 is CASSFGGETQETQYF. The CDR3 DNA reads TGTGCCAGCAGCTTCGGGGGAGAAACCCAAGAGACCCAGTACTTC.

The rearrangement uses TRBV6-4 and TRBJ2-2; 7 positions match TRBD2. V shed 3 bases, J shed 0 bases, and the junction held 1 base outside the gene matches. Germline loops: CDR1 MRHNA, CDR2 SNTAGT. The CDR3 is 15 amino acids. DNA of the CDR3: TGTGCCAGCAGTGAGGGGGGGGCGAACACCGGGGAGCTGTTTTTT. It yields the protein CASSEGGANTGELFF.

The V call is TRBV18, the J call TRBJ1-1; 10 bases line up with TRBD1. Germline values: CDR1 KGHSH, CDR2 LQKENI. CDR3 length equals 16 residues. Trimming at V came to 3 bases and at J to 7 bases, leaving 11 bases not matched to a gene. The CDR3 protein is CASSPYDRGLGGEAFF. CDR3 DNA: TGTGCCAGCTCACCGTACGACAGGGGGCTAGGAGGTGAAGCTTTCTTT. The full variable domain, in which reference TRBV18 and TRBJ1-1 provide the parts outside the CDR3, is NAGVMQNPRHLVRRRGQEARLRCSPMKGHSHVYWYRQLPEEGLKFMVYLQKENIIDESGMPKERFSAEFPKEGPSILRIQQVVRGDSAAYFCASSPYDRGLGGEAFFGQGTRLTVV.

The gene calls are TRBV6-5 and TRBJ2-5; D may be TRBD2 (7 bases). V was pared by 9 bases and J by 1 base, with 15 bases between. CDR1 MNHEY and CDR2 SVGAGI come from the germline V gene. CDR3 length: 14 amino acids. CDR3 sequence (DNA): TGTGCCAGTTCGATGGGGGGGCTCCAAGAGACCCAGTACTTC. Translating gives CASSMGGLQETQYF.

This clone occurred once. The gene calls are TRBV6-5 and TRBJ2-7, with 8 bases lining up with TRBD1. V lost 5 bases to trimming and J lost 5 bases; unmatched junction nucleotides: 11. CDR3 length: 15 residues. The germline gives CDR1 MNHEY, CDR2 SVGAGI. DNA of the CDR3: TGTGCCAGCAGTCCTCTGGGTCAGGGGGCTCACGAGCAGTACTTC. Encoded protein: CASSPLGQGAHEQYF.

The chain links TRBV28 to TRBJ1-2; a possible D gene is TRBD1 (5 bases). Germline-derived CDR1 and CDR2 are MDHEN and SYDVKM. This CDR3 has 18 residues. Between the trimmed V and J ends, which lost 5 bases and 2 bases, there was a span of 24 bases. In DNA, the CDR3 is TGTGCCAGCAGTCCCGCCGACAGATACAAGCCGCCGAACTATGGCTACACCTTC. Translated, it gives CASSPADRYKPPNYGYTF.